A single sample is the source of the 20 T cell receptor beta chains below, sequenced in a study of shared T cell receptors in the human thymus. Clones were sequenced by immunoSEQ multiplex PCR, and TCRdb holds only the in-frame ones, with some missing. The profile shows hundreds of thousands of clones, 75% to 80% of them singletons. These data are also associated with another study on human thymus T cells.

Sample: thymocytes. The source is a boy less than two years old with a congenital heart defect.

The chain combines TRBV27 with TRBJ2-3; possible D gene TRBD2, 5 bases. Germline CDR1 and CDR2: MNHEY and SMNVEV (reference sequence). This CDR3 has 16 amino acids. V dropped 2 bases and J dropped 0 bases, with 12 bases sitting between them. The chain's CDR3 is CASSLTGSASTDTQYF. The CDR3 DNA is TGTGCCAGCAGTTTAACGGGGAGTGCTAGCACAGATACGCAGTATTTT.

The rearrangement uses TRBV5-1 and TRBJ2-3, with D maybe TRBD1 (5 bases). Between the trimmed V and J ends, which lost 6 bases and 4 bases, there was a span of 15 bases. Germline-derived CDR1 and CDR2 are SGHRS and YFSETQ. There are 14 residues in the CDR3. In nucleotides, the CDR3 is TGCGCCAGCAAGGGGTGGCGGTCCGCAGATACGCAGTATTTT. Protein: CASKGWRSADTQYF.

The genes are TRBV7-9 and TRBJ2-7; 7 nucleotides match TRBD2. This CDR3 is 17 amino acids long. Looked up from germline, CDR1 is SEHNR and CDR2 is FQNEAQ (reference sequence). V lost 5 bases, J lost 0 bases, and 13 bases stayed unmatched. The CDR3 loop is CASSKTGGSRSSYEQYF. The DNA for the CDR3 is TGTGCCAGCAGCAAAACCGGGGGGTCTAGGAGCTCCTACGAGCAGTACTTC.

To note about this clone: Relative to the germline gene, one junction end is altered; a read error may explain this. J is TRBJ1-1 and V is TRBV2, with D possibly being TRBD1 (6 bases). This CDR3 region has 9 residues. The V gene's germline CDR1 is SNHLY and CDR2 FYNNEI. The CDR3, as DNA: TGTGCCAGGACAGGCCGGGTGGGCTTT. As protein: CARTGRVGF.

This clone is a singleton in its sample. The V gene is TRBV5-6, the J gene TRBJ1-2, with 8 positions matching TRBD1. The germline gives CDR1 SGHDT, CDR2 YYEEEE. The CDR3 consists of 14 residues. With 5 bases clipped from V and 4 bases from J, the junction kept 7 bases outside the gene matches. The CDR3: CASRIDRGPYGYTF. CDR3 nucleotides: TGTGCCAGCAGAATCGACAGGGGACCCTATGGCTACACCTTC.

V and J are TRBV4-3 and TRBJ2-4; D is uncertain. CDR3 length: 16 amino acids. The V gene's germline CDR1 is LGHNA and CDR2 YSLEER. Trimming removed 4 bases at V and 3 bases at J, with 16 bases between. CDR3 sequence: CASSPRGGALKNIQYF. In nucleotides, the CDR3 is TGCGCCAGCAGCCCCCGCGGTGGCGCTCTCAAAAACATTCAGTACTTC.

V and J are TRBV27 and TRBJ1-1, with TRBD1 identical over 8 bases. The CDR3 is 13 amino acids. Germline-derived CDR1 and CDR2 are MNHEY and SMNVEV (reference sequence). The junction had 6 bases not matched to a gene; V was cut back by 8 bases and J by 4 bases. The CDR3, as DNA: TGTGCCAGCCGGCAGGGGGCCGGCACTGAAGCTTTCTTT. It codes for CASRQGAGTEAFF.

This clone was seen a handful of times. The rearrangement uses TRBV2 and TRBJ1-5, with D hard to call. The V gene lost 0 bases and the J gene lost 0 bases, with 9 bases spanning the gap. This CDR3 spans 16 amino acids. Germline CDR1 reads SNHLY; CDR2 reads FYNNEI. CDR3 loop: CASSEAEQYSNQPQHF. The CDR3 DNA reads as TGTGCCAGCAGTGAAGCGGAGCAGTATAGCAATCAGCCCCAGCATTTT. The whole variable domain, filled in from reference TRBV2 and TRBJ1-5, reads EPEVTQTPSHQVTQMGQEVILRCVPISNHLYFYWYRQILGQKVEFLVSFYNNEISEKSEIFDDQFSVERPDGSNFTLKIRSTKLEDSAMYFCASSEAEQYSNQPQHFGDGTRLSIL.

J is TRBJ2-7 and V is TRBV30; 7 nucleotides align to TRBD2. The germline V gene encodes CDR1 GTSNPN and CDR2 SVGIG (reference sequence). After removal of 2 bases from V and 4 bases from J, the junction contained 8 bases not matched to a gene. The CDR3 covers 14 residues. The CDR3 region is CAWSRAGARYEQYF. In DNA, the CDR3 is TGTGCCTGGAGTCGGGCGGGAGCAAGATACGAGCAGTACTTC. Using reference TRBV30 and TRBJ2-7 for the parts outside the CDR3, the full variable domain is SQTIHQWPATLVQPVGSPLSLECTVEGTSNPNLYWYRQAAGRGLQLLFYSVGIGQISSEVPQNLSASRPQDRQFILSSKKLLLSDSGFYLCAWSRAGARYEQYFGPGTRLTVT.

The chain joins TRBV5-1 to TRBJ1-1; 7 nucleotides line up with TRBD1. With V trimmed by 2 bases and J by 8 bases, 0 bases remained unmatched. The CDR3 totals 11 residues. Germline values: CDR1 SGHRS, CDR2 YFSETQ. The CDR3 DNA is TGCGCCAGCAGCTTCAGGGGGGAAGCTTTCTTT. As protein: CASSFRGEAFF.

The rearrangement joins TRBV6-1 to TRBJ2-3; 10 bases are a match to TRBD2. The germline V gene has CDR1 MNHNS and CDR2 SASEGT. The CDR3 covers 18 residues. V shed 2 bases and J 1 base; nucleotides not matched to a gene: 9. The CDR3 sequence: CASSERWRLAGGTDTQYF. As DNA, the CDR3 is TGTGCCAGCAGTGAAAGGTGGAGGCTAGCGGGAGGCACAGATACGCAGTATTTT.

The gene calls are TRBV7-9 and TRBJ2-7; 12 bases line up with TRBD2. The CDR3 is made up of 16 amino acids. The V segment lost 5 bases and the J segment 0 bases; nucleotides outside the gene matches: 5. The germline gives CDR1 SEHNR, CDR2 FQNEAQ (reference sequence). The DNA for the CDR3 is TGTGCCAGCAGCCCACTAGCGGGAGGCGGCTCCTACGAGCAGTACTTC. This sequence encodes CASSPLAGGGSYEQYF.

This chain uses TRBV4-1 with TRBJ2-4; D ambiguous. Germline V gene sequence: CDR1 MGHRA, CDR2 YSYEKL. The CDR3 is 13 amino acids. V shed 2 bases and J shed 8 bases, with 10 bases lying between them. In DNA, the CDR3 is TGCGCCAGCAGCCAACCCCGTGGAGACATTCAGTACTTC. Translation: CASSQPRGDIQYF.

This chain links TRBV15 with TRBJ1-2, with a tentative D call TRBD1 (6 bases). Trimming shortened V by 5 bases and J by 3 bases, and 16 bases separated the two germline ends. CDR3 length: 15 amino acids. Germline assignment: CDR1 LNHNV and CDR2 YYDKDF (reference sequence). CDR3 coding DNA: TGTGCCACCAGCTCTGCGGGGGGCGCGGACTATGGCTACACCTTC. The encoded protein is CATSSAGGADYGYTF.

This clone was seen just once. The rearrangement uses TRBV30 and TRBJ1-5, with 8 bases lining up with TRBD1. This CDR3 comprises 14 residues. Germline trimming cut 0 bases from V and 9 bases from J; bases unmatched to any gene: 7. Germline CDR1 and CDR2: GTSNPN and SVGIG (reference sequence). CDR3 in DNA: TGTGCCTGGAGTGTGCAACAGGGGGTCCTGCCCCAGCATTTT. Translated: CAWSVQQGVLPQHF.

V gene TRBV5-6 combines with J gene TRBJ2-1; 16 positions match TRBD2. The CDR3 is 16 amino acids. Per germline, CDR1 SGHDT and CDR2 YYEEEE. Trimming cost V 2 bases and J 5 bases; bases outside gene matches: 1. CDR3 sequence: CASSFGTSGRDNEQFF. The CDR3 nucleotides are TGTGCCAGCAGCTTCGGGACTAGCGGGAGGGACAATGAGCAGTTCTTC. The full variable domain, rest sourced from reference TRBV5-6 and TRBJ2-1, is DAGVTQSPTHLIKTRGQQVTLRCSPKSGHDTVSWYQQALGQGPQFIFQYYEEEERQRGNFPDRFSGHQFPNYSSELNVNALLLGDSALYLCASSFGTSGRDNEQFFGPGTRLTVL.

The gene calls are TRBV7-8 and TRBJ2-6; D is possibly TRBD1 (5 bases). Trimming left V 6 bases short and J 1 base short, with 16 bases between. CDR3 size: 17 residues. CDR1 is SGHVS and CDR2 is FQNEAQ in the germline V gene. CDR3 nucleotide sequence: TGTGCCAGCAGTGTGGATAAGGGGTTTTCTGGGGCCAACGTCCTGACTTTC. This gives the protein CASSVDKGFSGANVLTF.

This chain uses TRBV18 with TRBJ2-3; possible D gene TRBD2, 6 bases. V was shortened by 6 bases and J by 4 bases, with 20 bases between the two germline ends. Germline V gives CDR1 KGHSH, CDR2 LQKENI. This CDR3 contains 16 residues. CDR3 amino acids: CASSPLPGDGADTQYF. In nucleotides, the CDR3 is TGTGCCAGCTCCCCCCTCCCGGGAGATGGGGCAGATACGCAGTATTTT.

V usage is TRBV9 and J usage is TRBJ2-5; TRBD2 is a possible D gene (6 bases). The CDR3 is 16 amino acids. Trimming took 0 bases from V and 5 from J, leaving 17 bases between them. Per germline, CDR1 SGDLS and CDR2 YYNGEE. The CDR3 sequence: CASSVGVASEGETQYF. The CDR3 region has the DNA TGTGCCAGCAGCGTAGGGGTGGCTAGCGAGGGGGAGACCCAGTACTTC.

The rearrangement uses TRBV9 and TRBJ2-3; D gene ambiguous. V shed 4 bases and J shed 2 bases, with 14 bases lying between them. CDR3 length: 15 residues. Germline CDR1 and CDR2: SGDLS and YYNGEE. CDR3 protein: CASSPGGQATDTQYF. CDR3 in DNA: TGTGCCAGCAGCCCTGGTGGGCAGGCCACAGATACGCAGTATTTT.